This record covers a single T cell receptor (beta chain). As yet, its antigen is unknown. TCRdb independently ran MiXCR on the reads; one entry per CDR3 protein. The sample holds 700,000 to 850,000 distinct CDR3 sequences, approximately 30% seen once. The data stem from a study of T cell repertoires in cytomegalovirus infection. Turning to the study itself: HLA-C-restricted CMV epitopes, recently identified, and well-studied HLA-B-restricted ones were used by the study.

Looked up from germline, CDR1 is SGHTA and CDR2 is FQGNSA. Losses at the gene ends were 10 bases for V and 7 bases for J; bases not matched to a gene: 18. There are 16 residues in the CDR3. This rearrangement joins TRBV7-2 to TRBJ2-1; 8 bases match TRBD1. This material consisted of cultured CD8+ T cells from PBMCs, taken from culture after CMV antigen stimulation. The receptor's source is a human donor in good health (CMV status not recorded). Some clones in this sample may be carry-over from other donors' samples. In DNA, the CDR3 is TGTGCCAACCAAGACAGGGGAGCAGGAGCTGGGAATGAGCAGTTCTTC. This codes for CANQDRGAGAGNEQFF.